A single sample gave rise to the 6 T cell receptor beta chains below, sequenced in a study of glioma-infiltrating T cells. TCR alpha and beta CDR3 regions were amplified from RNA using iRepertoire nested multiplex PCR. TCRdb re-called the multiplex PCR reads through MiXCR, storing one row per CDR3 protein. The data contain approximately 12,000 distinct CDR3 sequences, around 27% of them singletons. The sequenced sample consisted of glioma tissue, nonneoplastic brain tissue, or PBMCs (not recorded which). The source is a human donor with low-grade glioma or glioblastoma, undergoing nonglioma brain surgery, or in good health (not recorded which).

The rearrangement joins TRBV12-3 or TRBV12-4 to TRBJ1-3, with 9 nucleotides matching TRBD1. The CDR3 spans 14 residues. J lost 3 bases, V lost 5 bases, and 2 bases had no gene match. The CDR3 spells CASSPGQGGNTIYF. CDR3 coding DNA: TGTGCCAGCAGTCCGGGACAGGGTGGAAACACCATATATTTT.

The rearrangement joins TRBV24-1 to TRBJ1-2; a possible D gene is TRBD1 (6 bases). With 0 bases removed from V and 4 bases from J, the gap between germline ends came to 11 bases. The CDR3 spans 15 residues. Germline V gene data show CDR1 as KGHDR and CDR2 as SFDVKD. The CDR3 loop is CATSDLNGGVYGYTF. CDR3 sequence (DNA): TGTGCCACCAGTGATTTGAATGGGGGCGTCTATGGCTACACCTTC.

This clonotype is a singleton in its sample. This chain connects TRBV29-1 to TRBJ2-7, with TRBD2 matching over 8 bases. CDR3 length: 14 amino acids. Trimming removed 6 bases from V and 2 bases from J; junction bases left unmatched: 9. In germline, CDR1 is SQVTM, CDR2 ANQGSEA. In DNA, the CDR3 is TGCAGCGTCGCTTCAGCGGGAGCCCCCTACGAGCAGTACTTC. Its translation is CSVASAGAPYEQYF.

The gene calls are TRBV5-4 and TRBJ2-5; D unclear. V was trimmed by 1 base and J by 1 base, leaving 8 bases between them. The germline V gene has CDR1 SGHNT and CDR2 YYREEE (reference sequence). The CDR3 spans 14 residues. The CDR3 sequence is CASSLSLPQETQYF. The DNA for the CDR3 is TGTGCCAGCAGCTTGAGCCTACCCCAAGAGACCCAGTACTTC.

The chain couples TRBV7-9 to TRBJ1-2, with a tentative D call TRBD1 (5 bases). In germline, CDR1 is SEHNR, CDR2 FQNEAQ (reference sequence). This CDR3 has 14 residues. Trimming stripped 1 base from V and 7 bases from J, with 13 bases between. The CDR3 is CASSLDSRAFGYTF. The CDR3 region has the DNA TGTGCCAGCAGCTTAGACAGCAGGGCATTTGGCTACACCTTC.

Comment on this clonotype: This may stem from a read error, because a much larger clone lies one nucleotide away. The genes are TRBV10-3 and TRBJ2-1; TRBD1 matches at 9 bases. Germline CDR1 is ENHRY and CDR2 is SYGVKD. With V trimmed by 6 bases and J by 6 bases, 6 bases remained unmatched. This CDR3 is 14 amino acids long. CDR3 in DNA: TGTGCCATCAGCGCGGGACAGGGTGTCAATGAGCAGTTCTTC. Translating gives CAISAGQGVNEQFF.